The source of this T cell receptor beta chain is a study of T cell repertoires in ileal Crohn's disease. Remarks on this clone: Its specificity is unknown.

The study, taken as a whole, reports: Every patient over 26.8% clonality showed endoscopic recurrence.

Trimming took 7 bases from V and 5 from J; bases not matched to a gene: 5. The CDR3 covers 14 residues. Germline V gene sequence: CDR1 MNHEY, CDR2 SVGAGI. Sample time point: neoterminal ileum biopsy at postoperative endoscopy, about 6 months after surgery. Patients were adults with ileal or ileocolonic Crohn's disease needing resection. Sequencing was performed with immunoSEQ multiplex PCR; in TCRdb, only in-frame clones are kept and a portion is missing. The sample has roughly 3,600 clones, around 70% seen once; the top ten hold roughly 8.3%. Sequenced input: ileal tissue. V usage is TRBV6-5 and J usage is TRBJ1-6; 7 bases match TRBD1. The sequence was obtained from an adult with Crohn's disease. CDR3 residues: CASTGTANNSPLHF. The DNA for the CDR3 is TGTGCCAGCACCGGGACAGCGAATAATTCACCCCTCCACTTT.